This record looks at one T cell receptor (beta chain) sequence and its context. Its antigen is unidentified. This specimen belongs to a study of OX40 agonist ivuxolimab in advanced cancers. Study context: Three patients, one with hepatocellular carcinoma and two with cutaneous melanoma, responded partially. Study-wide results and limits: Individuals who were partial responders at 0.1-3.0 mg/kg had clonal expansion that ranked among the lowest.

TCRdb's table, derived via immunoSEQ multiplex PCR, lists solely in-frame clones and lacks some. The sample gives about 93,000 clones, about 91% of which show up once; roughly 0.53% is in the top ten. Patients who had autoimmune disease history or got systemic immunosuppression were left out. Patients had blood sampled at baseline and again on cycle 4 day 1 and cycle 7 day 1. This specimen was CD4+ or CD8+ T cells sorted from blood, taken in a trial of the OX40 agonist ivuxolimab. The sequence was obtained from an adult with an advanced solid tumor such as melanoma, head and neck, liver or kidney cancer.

The CDR3 protein is CASSEGANVAGELFF. The CDR3 nucleotides read TGTGCCAGCAGTGAAGGGGCGAACGTCGCCGGGGAGCTGTTTTTT. The chain joins TRBV2 to TRBJ2-2; D is unresolved. V lost 1 base to trimming and J lost 6 bases, with 12 bases between them. Germline V gene lookup returns CDR1 SNHLY and CDR2 FYNNEI. The CDR3 spans 15 residues.